One TCR beta chain is described in this entry. Its matching antigen is unknown. Likely a read error: the CDR3 ends without its conserved phenylalanine or tryptophan. Breast cancer patients provided tissue from their axillary draining lymph nodes. The CDR3 is made up of 16 amino acids. Trimming pared 4 bases from V and 0 bases from J, leaving 14 bases between. Germline-derived CDR1 and CDR2 are WNHNN and SYGVQD (reference sequence). The sample originates from a study of breast tumors, draining lymph nodes, adjacent tissues. Study results and limitations: Data only fit, rather than demonstrated, lymph node origin of most tumor T cells. Compared with basal-like, luminal-like tumors shared significantly more repertoire with nontumor tissue. Compared with lymph nodes, tumors were less diverse; compared with nontumor tissue, more.

Each CDR3 protein gets one entry after TCRdb re-called the multiplex PCR reads with MiXCR. The table shows about 150,000 distinct CDR3 sequences, with 32% occurring only once. The sequence came from a female donor with breast cancer. Some clones in this sample may be carry-over from other donors' samples. The genes are TRBV10-1 and TRBJ2-3; D tentatively reads TRBD1 or TRBD2 (5 bases each). Input material: axillary lymph node tissue. CDR3 DNA sequence: TGCGCCAGCAGTGTAACAGGACTGCGAAGCACAGATACGCAGTATCTT. This translates into CASSVTGLRSTDTQYL.